The clone carrying this TCR beta chain was recorded many times. Its antigen remains unidentified. This specimen belongs to a study of T cells after yellow fever vaccination. Study-wide context: The authors prepared low-cell-number fractions using SMART-Seq v4 Ultra Low Input.

Study-level results: At 95% to 96% for CD4 and 88% for CD8, most primary-vaccination clones showed up again after the booster.

This CDR3 is built from 12 residues. CDR1 and CDR2 from the germline V gene are DFQATT and SNEGSKA (reference sequence). Universal primer sites and UMIs were introduced during 5'RACE template-switching synthesis of TCR cDNA. TCRdb reprocessed the 5' RACE reads with MiXCR, giving one entry per CDR3 protein. The table shows 250,000 to 350,000 distinct CDR3 sequences, with 3.5% to 4.5% occurring only once. The gene calls are TRBV20-1 and TRBJ1-2; D gene unclear. The material sequenced was PBMCs, taken 15 days after the yellow fever booster vaccination. This TCR was recovered from a man younger than 30 who received the YFV17D yellow fever vaccine. The CDR3 DNA is TGCAGCATCATACAAGGCACCTATGGCTACACCTTC. Its translation: CSIIQGTYGYTF.